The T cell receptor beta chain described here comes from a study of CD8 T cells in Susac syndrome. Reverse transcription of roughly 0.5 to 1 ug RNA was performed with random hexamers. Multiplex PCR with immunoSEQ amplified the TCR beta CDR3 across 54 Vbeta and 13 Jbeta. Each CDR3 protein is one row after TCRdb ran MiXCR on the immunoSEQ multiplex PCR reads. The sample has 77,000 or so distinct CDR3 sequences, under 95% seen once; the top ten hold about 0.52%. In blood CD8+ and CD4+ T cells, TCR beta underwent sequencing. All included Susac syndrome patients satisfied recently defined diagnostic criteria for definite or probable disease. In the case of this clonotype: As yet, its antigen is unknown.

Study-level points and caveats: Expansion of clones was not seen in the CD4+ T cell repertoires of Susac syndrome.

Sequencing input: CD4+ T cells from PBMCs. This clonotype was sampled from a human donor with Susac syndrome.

The CDR3 spells CASSPFKGDEQYF. The DNA for the CDR3 is TGTGCCAGCAGCCCATTCAAGGGGGACGAGCAGTACTTC. This sequence joins TRBV11-3 and TRBJ2-7; the D gene is possibly TRBD1 (6 bases). Trimming left V 5 bases short and J 5 bases short, with 13 bases between. The CDR3 contains 13 residues. CDR1 SGHNT and CDR2 YENEEA come from the germline V gene. Using reference TRBV11-3 and TRBJ2-7 for the parts outside the CDR3, the full variable domain is EAGVVQSPRYKIIEKKQPVAFWCNPISGHNTLYWYLQNLGQGPELLIRYENEEAVDDSQLPKDRFSAERLKGVDSTLKIQPAELGDSAVYLCASSPFKGDEQYFGPGTRLTVT.